A single sample is the source of the 29 T cell receptor beta chains below, sequenced in a study of cytomegalovirus exposure and HLA in healthy donors. PCR was performed using 60 Vbeta and 13 Jbeta primers. Repertoires were generated with immunoSEQ multiplex PCR, while TCRdb's copy carries only in-frame clones and drops some. This sample has about 88,000 clones, with 85% to 90% found just once. Material for sequencing was PBMCs. These receptor sequences come from a man between 18 and 35 years old in good health and CMV-seronegative.

The rearrangement links TRBV9 to TRBJ2-5; D call uncertain. The V and J ends lost 0 bases and 7 bases respectively, with 13 bases between them. CDR1 is SGDLS and CDR2 is YYNGEE in the germline V gene. The CDR3 runs 14 residues. The CDR3 region is CASSVGLGVTTQYF. The CDR3 DNA reads as TGTGCCAGCAGCGTAGGTCTAGGAGTTACGACCCAGTACTTC.

With respect to this clone: Germline and junction disagree at one end, which may indicate a read error. The chain combines TRBV7-9 with TRBJ1-5; maybe TRBD1 (5 bases). CDR1 SEHNR and CDR2 FQNEAQ come from the germline V gene (reference sequence). The CDR3 length is 16 residues. The CDR3 coding sequence is TGTTCCAGCAGCTTAGCCGGGGGTACGGGAGGTCAGCCCCAGCATTTT. Encoded protein: CSSSLAGGTGGQPQHF.

The chain is built from TRBV27 and TRBJ2-3, with 10 bases aligning to TRBD2. The germline CDR1 and CDR2 sequences are MNHEY and SMNVEV (reference sequence). The CDR3 has 19 residues. The ends lost 4 bases at V and 1 base at J; junction bases unmatched: 14. CDR3 nucleotides: TGTGCCAGCAGTTCCCAGGAAGTAGCGGGAGGCCACCGCACAGATACGCAGTATTTT. It translates to CASSSQEVAGGHRTDTQYF.

A word on this clone: Other DNA sequences from this sample encode an identical CDR3 as well. The chain links TRBV7-3 to TRBJ2-1; 8 positions agree with TRBD2. Germline values: CDR1 SGHTA, CDR2 FQGTGA. The CDR3 runs to 15 residues. V lost 5 bases, J lost 0 bases, and 3 bases stayed unmatched. Here the CDR3 DNA reads TGTGCCAGCAGCGTGAGCGGGAGCTCCTACAATGAGCAGTTCTTC. This sequence encodes CASSVSGSSYNEQFF.

V usage is TRBV7-2 and J usage is TRBJ2-7; D is possibly TRBD2 (7 bases). The V end was cut by 5 bases, the J end by 3 bases, with 14 bases between. The CDR3 covers 14 residues. Germline V lookup: CDR1 SGHTA, CDR2 FQGNSA. The chain's CDR3 is CASSVVGGLYEQYF. CDR3 DNA: TGTGCCAGCAGCGTCGTGGGGGGGCTCTACGAGCAGTACTTC.

CDR3 sequence (DNA): TGTGCCAGTAGTTATAGCGGCACAGATACGCAGTATTTT. Its protein product is CASSYSGTDTQYF. The chain recombines TRBV19 with TRBJ2-3; D possibly corresponds to TRBD2 (5 bases). Trimming took off 5 bases at V and 1 base at J, with 7 bases between the two ends. Looked up from germline, CDR1 is LNHDA and CDR2 is SQIVND (reference sequence). The CDR3 runs 13 residues. The whole variable domain, remainder taken from reference TRBV19 and TRBJ2-3, is DGGITQSPKYLFRKEGQNVTLSCEQNLNHDAMYWYRQDPGQGLRLIYYSQIVNDFQKGDIAEGYSVSREKKESFPLTVTSAQKNPTAFYLCASSYSGTDTQYFGPGTRLTVL.

V and J are TRBV7-9 and TRBJ2-4; 7 nucleotides align to TRBD2. Per the germline V gene, CDR1 is SEHNR and CDR2 is FQNEAQ (reference sequence). J was trimmed by 2 bases and V by 3 bases; bases with no gene match: 13. This CDR3 spans 18 amino acids. CDR3 amino acids: CASSFLAVLPSTKNIQYF. DNA for the CDR3: TGTGCCAGCAGCTTCCTAGCGGTACTTCCTTCGACCAAAAACATTCAGTACTTC. The entire variable domain, with the rest obtained from reference TRBV7-9 and TRBJ2-4, is as follows: DTGVSQNPRHKITKRGQNVTFRCDPISEHNRLYWYRQTLGQGPEFLTYFQNEAQLEKSRLLSDRFSAERPKGSFSTLEIQRTEQGDSAMYLCASSFLAVLPSTKNIQYFGAGTRLSVL.

The J gene is TRBJ2-1, the V gene TRBV7-3; D is possibly TRBD2 (5 bases). The germline V gene encodes CDR1 SGHTA and CDR2 FQGTGA. Trimming took 0 bases from V and 6 from J, leaving 6 bases between them. The length of the CDR3 is 13 residues. The CDR3: CASSLTRGNEQFF. For the CDR3, the DNA is TGTGCCAGCAGCTTAACCCGGGGCAATGAGCAGTTCTTC.

V gene TRBV5-6 combines with J gene TRBJ1-5; D gene ambiguous. In germline, CDR1 is SGHDT, CDR2 YYEEEE. CDR3 length: 15 residues. The V end lost 0 bases, the J end lost 4 bases, and 11 bases lay between the germline ends. CDR3 protein: CASSLAFTSNQPQHF. In DNA form, the CDR3 reads TGTGCCAGCAGCTTGGCCTTCACATCTAATCAGCCCCAGCATTTT.

J is TRBJ2-7 and V is TRBV11-3; 12 bases map to TRBD2. The junction had 7 bases not matched to a gene; V was cut back by 4 bases and J by 9 bases. CDR3 length: 14 residues. CDR1 SGHNT and CDR2 YENEEA come from the germline V gene. In DNA, the CDR3 is TGTGCCAGCAGCTCCACCACTAGCGGGAGGATGCAGTACTTC. It specifies CASSSTTSGRMQYF.

V and J are TRBV5-4 and TRBJ2-3, with 10 nucleotides matching TRBD2. J was trimmed by 0 bases and V by 2 bases; bases with no gene match: 9. Germline values: CDR1 SGHNT, CDR2 YYREEE (reference sequence). The CDR3 spans 18 residues. CDR3 region: CASSFSLASGGSTDTQYF. CDR3 coding DNA: TGTGCCAGCAGCTTCTCTTTGGCTAGCGGGGGAAGCACAGATACGCAGTATTTT.

A single count supports this clone. The CDR3 DNA reads TGTGCCAGCAGTGTCGCGGGAGAAATGGAGTTCTTC. Translated: CASSVAGEMEFF. The genes are TRBV6-1 and TRBJ2-1; TRBD2 matches at 7 bases. The CDR3 consists of 12 residues. Germline CDR1 MNHNS, CDR2 SASEGT. V lost 4 bases, J lost 14 bases, and 8 bases stayed unmatched.

V usage is TRBV7-6 and J usage is TRBJ2-4, with 9 bases lining up with TRBD1. V lost 5 bases and J lost 3; bases outside the gene matches: 8. CDR1 is SGHVS, CDR2 FNYEAQ, per germline. This CDR3 is built from 16 residues. The CDR3 sequence: CASSKGTGNVKNIQYF. The DNA of the CDR3 is TGTGCCAGCAGCAAGGGGACAGGGAATGTCAAAAACATTCAGTACTTC.

To note about this clone: One end of the junction does not line up with germline, which may come from a read error. The V gene is TRBV7-7, the J gene TRBJ2-1, with 9 nucleotides matching TRBD2. The CDR3 spans 15 residues. The germline V gene has CDR1 SSHAT and CDR2 FNYEAQ (reference sequence). The DNA of the CDR3 is TGTGCTAGCAGCTTAGCGTCTAGCGGGACGGGTGAGCAGTTCTTC. As protein: CASSLASSGTGEQFF.

This clone was recorded once. The J gene is TRBJ2-7, the V gene TRBV5-5; D is perhaps TRBD1 (8 bases). With 6 bases removed from V and 5 bases from J, the gap between germline ends came to 21 bases. Germline V CDR1 and CDR2: SGHKS, YYEKEE (reference sequence). This CDR3 is built from 15 residues. CDR3 nucleotides: TGTGCCAGCAACCGGCGGGGGACAGGAATCCACGAGCAGTACTTC. Residues: CASNRRGTGIHEQYF.

The chain is built from TRBV18 and TRBJ2-1; 7 bases line up with TRBD1. There are 15 residues in the CDR3. The germline V gene encodes CDR1 KGHSH and CDR2 LQKENI. Trimming removed 2 bases from V and 6 bases from J; junction bases left unmatched: 7. The CDR3 sequence is CASSPSRTGSNEQFF. The CDR3 DNA reads TGTGCCAGCTCACCATCCCGGACAGGAAGCAATGAGCAGTTCTTC.

J is TRBJ2-3 and V is TRBV30; D remains ambiguous. Per the germline V gene, CDR1 is GTSNPN and CDR2 is SVGIG (reference sequence). V was trimmed by 8 bases and J by 2 bases, leaving 14 bases between them. The CDR3 totals 13 residues. The CDR3 nucleotides are TGTGCCCTTAGAGCGATACACACAGATACGCAGTATTTT. Residues: CALRAIHTDTQYF.

This chain uses TRBV5-6 with TRBJ1-1; D remains ambiguous. CDR1 SGHDT and CDR2 YYEEEE come from the germline V gene. Trimming shortened V by 0 bases and J by 6 bases, and 9 bases separated the two germline ends. CDR3 length: 13 amino acids. This CDR3 is CASSLAPAAEAFF. The CDR3 bases are TGTGCCAGCAGCTTGGCCCCAGCGGCTGAAGCTTTCTTT.

The J gene is TRBJ2-3, the V gene TRBV14, with D maybe TRBD2 (5 bases). CDR3 length: 22 residues. Trimming left V 2 bases short and J 6 bases short, with 36 bases between. Germline assignment: CDR1 SGHDN and CDR2 FVKESK. CDR3 sequence reads: CASSQFLLKRGREFVLSDTQYF. The CDR3 nucleotides are TGTGCCAGCAGCCAATTTCTTCTTAAGAGAGGGAGAGAGTTTGTTCTTTCGGATACGCAGTATTTT.

The chain couples TRBV5-5 to TRBJ2-7; 7 nucleotides agree with TRBD2. This CDR3 contains 15 residues. Germline CDR1 and CDR2: SGHKS and YYEKEE (reference sequence). With 0 bases clipped from V and 5 bases from J, the junction kept 8 bases outside the gene matches. The CDR3 loop reads CASSLELRERNEQYF. CDR3 DNA sequence: TGTGCCAGCAGCTTGGAATTGCGGGAGCGAAACGAGCAGTACTTC.

This sequence joins TRBV7-9 and TRBJ2-3; TRBD2 aligns across 12 bases. The J segment lost 6 bases and the V segment lost 5 bases, leaving 3 bases of the junction unmatched. Germline CDR1 is SEHNR and CDR2 is FQNEAQ (reference sequence). The CDR3 has 14 amino acids. CDR3 in amino acids: CASSPTSGSDTQYF. CDR3 DNA: TGTGCCAGCAGCCCGACTAGCGGGAGTGATACGCAGTATTTT. Full variable domain (outside the CDR3, taken from reference TRBV7-9 and TRBJ2-3): DTGVSQNPRHKITKRGQNVTFRCDPISEHNRLYWYRQTLGQGPEFLTYFQNEAQLEKSRLLSDRFSAERPKGSFSTLEIQRTEQGDSAMYLCASSPTSGSDTQYFGPGTRLTVL.

The V and J genes are TRBV19 and TRBJ2-3; D is possibly TRBD1 (6 bases). V was shortened by 2 bases and J by 3 bases, with 15 bases between the two germline ends. Germline-derived CDR1 and CDR2 are LNHDA and SQIVND (reference sequence). The CDR3 covers 16 residues. As DNA, the CDR3 is TGTGCCAGTAGTATAATCGCAGGGGATGGGACAGATACGCAGTATTTT. Its protein is CASSIIAGDGTDTQYF.

The genes are TRBV28 and TRBJ1-6, with 11 bases identical to TRBD1. This CDR3 comprises 14 residues. Germline V gene sequence: CDR1 MDHEN, CDR2 SYDVKM. The J segment lost 10 bases and the V segment lost 6 bases, leaving 5 bases of the junction unmatched. The CDR3 coding sequence is TGTGCCAGCAGATCGGGACAGGGGGGATCACCCCTCCACTTT. It is translated as CASRSGQGGSPLHF.

The chain is built from TRBV7-7 and TRBJ1-2; tentative D call: TRBD1 (5 bases). Trimming took 4 bases from V and 4 from J, leaving 16 bases between them. This CDR3 has 15 residues. Germline V CDR1 and CDR2: SSHAT, FNYEAQ (reference sequence). The CDR3: CASSSHPRGGYGYTF. The CDR3 DNA follows: TGTGCCAGCAGCTCGCACCCGAGGGGAGGCTATGGCTACACCTTC.

Only one count was recorded for this clone. The chain uses TRBV18 and TRBJ1-4, with D perhaps TRBD1 (6 bases). V gave up 6 bases and J gave up 3 bases, with 14 bases separating them. CDR1 and CDR2 from the germline V gene are KGHSH and LQKENI. The CDR3 loop spans 15 amino acids. This CDR3 is CASSRERTANEKLFF. CDR3 sequence (DNA): TGTGCCAGCTCCCGCGAAAGGACAGCTAATGAAAAACTGTTTTTT.

The chain employs TRBV18 and TRBJ2-3; TRBD2 might be the D (6 bases). The ends were cut back, 2 bases at V and 1 base at J, with 16 bases in the middle. The CDR3 extends over 17 amino acids. The germline V gene encodes CDR1 KGHSH and CDR2 LQKENI. CDR3 DNA sequence: TGTGCCAGCTCACCAGGGCGACATTTAGCGGGCACAGATACGCAGTATTTT. Protein: CASSPGRHLAGTDTQYF.

This chain links TRBV15 with TRBJ2-1, with D perhaps matching TRBD2 (5 bases). CDR3 size: 16 residues. V lost 1 base and J lost 10, with 20 bases in between. Germline-derived CDR1 and CDR2 are LNHNV and YYDKDF (reference sequence). Written as DNA, the CDR3 is TGTGCCACCAGCAGAGGGTCCGATCCGGGATCTGAAGAGCAGTTCTTC. Translating gives CATSRGSDPGSEEQFF.

This chain connects TRBV19 to TRBJ2-1; possible D gene TRBD1, 6 bases. CDR3 length: 14 residues. Germline lookup yields CDR1 LNHDA and CDR2 SQIVND (reference sequence). V lost 2 bases and J lost 8, with 13 bases in between. CDR3: CASSIYSRGDEQFF. CDR3 nucleotide sequence: TGTGCCAGTAGTATATACAGCAGGGGCGATGAGCAGTTCTTC.

The rearrangement links TRBV7-9 to TRBJ2-5; possible D gene TRBD1, 5 bases. This CDR3 is built from 13 residues. With 1 base removed from V and 8 bases from J, the gap between germline ends came to 11 bases. Germline V gives CDR1 SEHNR, CDR2 FQNEAQ (reference sequence). The CDR3 sequence: CASSLVQGHTQYF. Written as DNA, the CDR3 is TGTGCCAGCAGCTTAGTCCAGGGTCACACCCAGTACTTC.